This T cell receptor (beta chain) was recovered during a study of T cell changes during pregnancy in multiple sclerosis. Data came from immunoSEQ multiplex PCR; TCRdb stores just in-frame clones and leaves some out. There are approximately 70,000 clones in the sample; around nine tenths occur only once, and 0.43% lies in the top ten. The sequence was collected from a female donor with multiple sclerosis, enrolled in a pregnancy study. The sample was CD4+ T cells from peripheral blood mononuclear cells, taken before pregnancy.

The CDR3: CASSFRDRFNSPLHF. The CDR3 DNA follows: TGTGCCAGCAGTTTCCGGGACAGATTTAATTCACCCCTCCACTTT. The chain uses TRBV28 and TRBJ1-6; 7 nucleotides match TRBD1. The CDR3 runs 15 residues. Trimming removed 3 bases from V and 6 bases from J; junction bases left unmatched: 5. Per germline, CDR1 MDHEN and CDR2 SYDVKM.